This is a list of T cell receptor beta chains from one sample in a study of blood T cell repertoires in COVID-19. Repertoires were generated with immunoSEQ multiplex PCR, while TCRdb's copy carries only in-frame clones and drops some. The sample lists about 160,000 clones, 85% seen once, with 3% to 4% in the top ten. Input material: peripheral blood. These receptors were collected from a human donor with acute or convalescent COVID-19. The donor label of this sample is uncertain. The CDR3 runs from the conserved cysteine through the conserved F or W. A D gene is named only where the DNA matches it firmly. Expanded clones are given a class, and other clones once, few, many or no size at all.

clone size,V gene,J gene,D gene,CDR3 protein,CDR3 DNA
-,TRBV24-1,TRBJ1-5,-,CATSDLKYAYSNQPQHF,TGTGCCACCAGTGATTTGAAATATGCCTATAGCAATCAGCCCCAGCATTTT
-,TRBV30,TRBJ2-1,TRBD1,CAWSSQGRGLSYNEQFF,TGTGCCTGGAGTTCACAAGGTAGGGGGCTGTCCTACAATGAGCAGTTCTTC
-,TRBV5-1,TRBJ1-2,TRBD1,CASSLRGPDYGYTF,TGCGCCAGCAGCTTGAGGGGGCCCGACTATGGCTACACCTTC
-,TRBV7-2,TRBJ1-1,-,CASSLARGLEAFF,TGTGCCAGCAGCTTAGCCAGAGGCTTGGAAGCTTTCTTT
-,TRBV5-1,TRBJ2-7,-,CASSLAIGGYEQYF,TGCGCCAGCAGCTTGGCGATAGGGGGTTACGAGCAGTACTTC
-,TRBV9,TRBJ2-7,-,CASSLHQAKNEQYF,TGTGCCAGCAGCCTCCATCAGGCAAAGAACGAGCAGTACTTC
once,TRBV5-1,TRBJ2-1,-,CASSLGSVAGFPYNEQFF,TGCGCCAGCAGCTTGGGTTCAGTCGCGGGTTTTCCCTACAATGAGCAGTTCTTC
-,TRBV18,TRBJ1-5,-,CASSPQGGNQPQHF,TGTGCCAGCTCACCACAAGGGGGAAATCAGCCCCAGCATTTT
-,TRBV19,TRBJ1-5,-,CASRSGRNSNQPQHF,TGTGCCAGTAGGAGCGGGCGTAATAGCAATCAGCCCCAGCATTTT
-,TRBV28,TRBJ1-1,-,CASSLYSEAFF,TGTGCCAGCAGTTTATACAGTGAAGCTTTCTTT
-,TRBV3-1/TRBV3-2,TRBJ2-1,-,CASSLAGMVRIHNEQFF,TGTGCCAGCAGCCTTGCGGGAATGGTAAGGATTCACAATGAGCAGTTCTTC